Below, 2 T cell receptor beta chains from the same sample are listed, as sequenced in a study of chemoradiotherapy in HPV16-positive cancers. Method: immunoSEQ multiplex PCR; TCRdb's copy keeps in-frame clones and lacks some. This sample yields about 1,800 clones, of which around nine tenths are seen a single time; roughly 2.6% belongs to the top ten. Here the sequenced sample was tumor tissue, taken from a patient who underwent chemoradiotherapy. The source is a human donor with HPV-associated anogenital cancer.

The chain uses TRBV6-1 and TRBJ1-3, with 7 bases fitting TRBD1. This CDR3 has 13 amino acids. V trimming: 11 bases; J trimming: 4 bases; junction bases outside the gene matches: 8. Germline assignment: CDR1 MNHNS and CDR2 SASEGT. The CDR3, as DNA: TGTGCCTTACAAAGGGACAGCGGAAACACCATATATTTT. This encodes CALQRDSGNTIYF.

The rearrangement uses TRBV30 and TRBJ1-3, with D possibly TRBD1 on 6 matching bases. The CDR3 loop spans 16 amino acids. Germline CDR1 is GTSNPN and CDR2 is SVGIG (reference sequence). V was trimmed by 0 bases and J by 2 bases, leaving 14 bases between them. CDR3: CAWSVLGGGPGNTIYF. CDR3 sequence (DNA): TGTGCCTGGAGTGTACTGGGAGGGGGACCTGGAAACACCATATATTTT.